Presented here are 8 T cell receptor beta chains from one specimen sequenced in a study of blood T cell repertoires in COVID-19. The data were produced by immunoSEQ multiplex PCR, yet TCRdb's version contains in-frame clones alone and is incomplete. The table shows about 200,000 clones, with 88% occurring only once. What was sequenced was peripheral blood. These receptors were obtained from a man between 50 and 59 years old with COVID-19, enrolled during active disease.

J is TRBJ1-3 and V is TRBV28, with 10 bases lining up with TRBD1. Germline V gives CDR1 MDHEN, CDR2 SYDVKM. The length of the CDR3 is 16 residues. V lost 5 bases and J lost 4; bases outside the gene matches: 8. The CDR3 is CASSTRQGALGNTIYF. CDR3 nucleotides: TGTGCCAGCAGTACTCGACAGGGGGCTTTAGGAAACACCATATATTTT.

The genes are TRBV6-5 and TRBJ2-3; D unresolved. Germline V gene sequence: CDR1 MNHEY, CDR2 SVGAGI. V dropped 0 bases and J dropped 4 bases, with 11 bases sitting between them. CDR3 length: 15 residues. The CDR3 is CASSYSLGNPDTQYF. In DNA, the CDR3 is TGTGCCAGCAGTTACTCGTTGGGCAACCCAGATACGCAGTATTTT.

The chain links TRBV4-3 to TRBJ2-3, with D possibly TRBD2 on 7 matching bases. Between the trimmed V and J ends, which lost 3 bases and 6 bases, there was a span of 19 bases. The CDR3 loop spans 16 amino acids. CDR1 and CDR2 (germline): LGHNA, YSLEER. The CDR3 is CASSQVTGGWEDTQYF. The DNA for the CDR3 is TGCGCCAGCAGCCAGGTCACGGGGGGCTGGGAGGATACGCAGTATTTT.

The rearrangement uses TRBV28 and TRBJ2-3; unclear D gene. This CDR3 region has 13 residues. The germline CDR1 and CDR2 sequences are MDHEN and SYDVKM. V was pared by 5 bases and J by 6 bases, with 12 bases between. The DNA of the CDR3 is TGTGCCAGCAGTCCCTATACCTCGGATACGCAGTATTTT. It is translated as CASSPYTSDTQYF.

The chain joins TRBV7-9 to TRBJ1-5; a possible D gene is TRBD1 (5 bases). Germline V CDR1 and CDR2: SEHNR, FQNEAQ (reference sequence). V was pared by 5 bases and J by 7 bases, with 18 bases between. CDR3 length: 15 residues. The chain's CDR3 is CASSPDGRVGQPQHF. For the CDR3, the DNA is TGTGCCAGCAGCCCAGATGGCAGGGTGGGCCAGCCCCAGCATTTT.

The V gene is TRBV28, the J gene TRBJ1-5; the match to TRBD1 covers 7 bases. After removal of 6 bases from V and 11 bases from J, the junction contained 28 bases not matched to a gene. Germline CDR1 is MDHEN and CDR2 is SYDVKM. The CDR3 sequence is 19 residues long. CDR3 region: CASSPQSNRGRLPLGAQHF. CDR3 bases: TGTGCCAGCAGCCCCCAGAGTAACAGGGGTCGTTTGCCCCTGGGAGCCCAGCATTTT.

The chain links TRBV19 to TRBJ2-3, with D possibly TRBD1 on 5 matching bases. V was clipped by 5 bases and J by 5 bases, with 17 bases between them. Germline V CDR1 and CDR2: LNHDA, SQIVND (reference sequence). This CDR3 contains 15 residues. The CDR3 protein is CASSPRAVGVDTQYF. CDR3 sequence (DNA): TGTGCCAGTAGTCCCCGCGCGGTAGGGGTAGATACGCAGTATTTT.

V gene TRBV30 combines with J gene TRBJ1-4; D is unresolved. Trimming removed 0 bases from V and 6 bases from J, with 17 bases in between. The CDR3 totals 16 residues. Germline V gene lookup returns CDR1 GTSNPN and CDR2 SVGIG (reference sequence). As DNA, the CDR3 is TGTGCCTGGAGTGTAGTGATGGCGGGGATGGATGAAAAACTGTTTTTT. Its protein product is CAWSVVMAGMDEKLFF.